This TCR beta chain was retrieved from a study of blood T cell repertoires in COVID-19. Study context: T cells, B-cell-depleted T cells, or PBMCs provided the cDNA or gDNA that served as material.

This clone was observed a handful of times. TCRdb's copy holds only in-frame clones and misses some; the assay was immunoSEQ multiplex PCR. The sample includes 200,000 to 250,000 clones, approximately 87% of them seen just once. V shed 3 bases and J shed 0 bases, with 9 bases lying between them. Germline lookup yields CDR1 LGHNA and CDR2 YSLEER. There are 15 residues in the CDR3. The receptor was derived from a woman aged 45-65 years in a cohort exposed to, infected with or recovered from COVID-19 (not recorded which). This rearrangement joins TRBV4-3 to TRBJ1-3; D is ambiguous. Sequencing was carried out using PBMCs or T cells enriched from blood (not recorded which). The CDR3 region has the DNA TGCGCCAGCAGCCACCAACTTGGCTCTGGAAACACCATATATTTT. Protein product: CASSHQLGSGNTIYF.